The present T cell receptor (beta chain) was sequenced within a study of T cells after yellow fever vaccination. Germline values: CDR1 SGHRS, CDR2 YFSETQ. This CDR3 contains 14 residues. V lost 5 bases, J lost 8 bases, and 17 bases lay in between. TCRdb used MiXCR to reprocess the 5' RACE reads, holding one entry per CDR3 protein. The sample lists 230,000 or so distinct CDR3 sequences, 3.6% occurring once. This clonotype was found many times. This sequence joins TRBV5-1 and TRBJ2-4; TRBD1 or TRBD2 may be the D gene (5 bases each). Sequencing used PBMCs, obtained 15 days after the yellow fever booster vaccination. The sequence derives from a man between 18 and 29 years old who received the YFV17D yellow fever vaccine. The CDR3 DNA follows: TGCGCCAGCAGTACCGGGGCCGGCGGGTACATTCAGTACTTC. It translates to CASSTGAGGYIQYF. Combining the CDR3 with reference TRBV5-1 and TRBJ2-4 gives the whole variable domain KAGVTQTPRYLIKTRGQQVTLSCSPISGHRSVSWYQQTPGQGLQFLFEYFSETQRNKGNFPGRFSGRQFSNSRSEMNVSTLELGDSALYLCASSTGAGGYIQYFGAGTRLSVL.